Ten or more counts support the clone carrying this T cell receptor beta chain. Its matching antigen is unknown. These data belong to a study of CD8 T cells in ankylosing spondylitis. Study outcomes and limitations: The clones that were linked to disease were reported to be significantly enriched in matched synovial fluid samples from ankylosing spondylitis patients. Typical of ankylosing spondylitis blood, it appeared, was a TCR beta motif of 7 or 8 highly homologous variants.

TCRdb re-called the 5' RACE reads with MiXCR, one entry per CDR3 protein. The data contain 200,000 to 300,000 distinct CDR3 sequences, less than 9.5% of them singletons. This CDR3 has 14 amino acids. Germline lookup yields CDR1 MDHEN and CDR2 SYDVKM. Trimming cost V 3 bases and J 5 bases, with 10 bases left between them. The V and J genes are TRBV28 and TRBJ2-2; D not certain. Input material: blood, either unsorted or a sorted T cell fraction (not recorded which). The receptor was derived from a female donor with ankylosing spondylitis or in good health (not recorded which). In DNA, the CDR3 is TGTGCCAGCAGTTTGCACAGATCAACCGGGGAGCTGTTTTTT. This codes for CASSLHRSTGELFF.